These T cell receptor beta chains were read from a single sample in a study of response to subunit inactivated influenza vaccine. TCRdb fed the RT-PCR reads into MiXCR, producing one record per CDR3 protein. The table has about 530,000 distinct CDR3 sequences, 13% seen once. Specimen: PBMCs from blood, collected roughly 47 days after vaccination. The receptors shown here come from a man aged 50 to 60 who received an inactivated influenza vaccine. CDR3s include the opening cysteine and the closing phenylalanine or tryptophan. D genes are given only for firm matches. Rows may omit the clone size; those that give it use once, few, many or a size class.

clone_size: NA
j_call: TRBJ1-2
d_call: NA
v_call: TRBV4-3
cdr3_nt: TGCGCCAGCAGCCGAGTGGGCGGCGGGTTACGATATGGCTACACCTTC
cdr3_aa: CASSRVGGGLRYGYTF

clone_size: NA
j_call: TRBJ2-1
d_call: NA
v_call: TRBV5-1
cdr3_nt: TGCGCCAGCAGCTTGACTAGCTTCAATGAGCAGTTCTTC
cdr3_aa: CASSLTSFNEQFF

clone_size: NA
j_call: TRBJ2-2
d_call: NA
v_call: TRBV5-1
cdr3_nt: TGCGCCAGCAGATCCGGGACGGGTTCCGGGGAGCTGTTTTTT
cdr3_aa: CASRSGTGSGELFF

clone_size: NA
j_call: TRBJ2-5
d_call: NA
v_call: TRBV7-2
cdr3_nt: TGTGCCAGCACCGCGAAGAACCAAGAGACCCAGTACTTC
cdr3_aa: CASTAKNQETQYF

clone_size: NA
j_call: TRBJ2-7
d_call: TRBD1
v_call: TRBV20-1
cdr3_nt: TGCAGTGCTAGAGACACACAGGGGGCGACCTACGAGCAGTACTTC
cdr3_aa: CSARDTQGATYEQYF

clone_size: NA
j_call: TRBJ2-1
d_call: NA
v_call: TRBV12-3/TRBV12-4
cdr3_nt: TGTGCCAGCAGTGGGACTTTGGGGTCACAAGAGCAGTTCTTC
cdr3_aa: CASSGTLGSQEQFF

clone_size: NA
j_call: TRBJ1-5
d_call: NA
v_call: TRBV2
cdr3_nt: TGTGCCAGCAAGAGGAGGGCCGGAAATCAGCCCCAGCATTTT
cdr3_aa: CASKRRAGNQPQHF

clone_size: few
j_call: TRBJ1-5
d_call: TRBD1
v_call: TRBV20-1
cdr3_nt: TGCAGTGCTAGAGATCTTGACAGGGCCTATAGCAATCAGCCCCAGCATTTT
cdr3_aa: CSARDLDRAYSNQPQHF

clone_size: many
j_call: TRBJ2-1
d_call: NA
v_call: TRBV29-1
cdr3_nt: TGCAGCGTAGAGAAAGAGCAGTTCTTC
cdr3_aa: CSVEKEQFF

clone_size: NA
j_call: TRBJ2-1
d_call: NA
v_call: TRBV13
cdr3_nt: TGTGCCAGCAGCTTAGGGAGGTGGGGGGCCTCGAGTGGTCATGAGCAGTTCTTC
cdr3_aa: CASSLGRWGASSGHEQFF

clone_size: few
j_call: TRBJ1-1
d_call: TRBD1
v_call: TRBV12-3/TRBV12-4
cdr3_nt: TGTGCCAGCAGAGATGGGACAGGGAAGACTGAAGCTTTCTTT
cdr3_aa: CASRDGTGKTEAFF

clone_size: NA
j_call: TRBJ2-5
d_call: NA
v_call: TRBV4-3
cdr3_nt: TGCGCCAGCAGCCCCGATTGGGGGATCGAAGAGACCCAGTACTTC
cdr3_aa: CASSPDWGIEETQYF

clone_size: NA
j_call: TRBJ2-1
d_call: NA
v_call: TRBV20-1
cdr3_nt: TGCAGTGCTAGTATCGGGGTCTCCTACAATGAGCAGTTCTTC
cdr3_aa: CSASIGVSYNEQFF

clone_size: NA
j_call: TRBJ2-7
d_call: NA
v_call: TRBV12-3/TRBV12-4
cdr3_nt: TGTGCCAGCAGACCCAGCGGATACACCTACGAGCAGTACTTC
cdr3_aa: CASRPSGYTYEQYF

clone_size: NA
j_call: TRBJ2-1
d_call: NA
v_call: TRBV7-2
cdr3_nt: TGTGCCAGCAGCTTAGCGGGGACCGCCTCCTACAATGAGCAGTTCTTC
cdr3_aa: CASSLAGTASYNEQFF

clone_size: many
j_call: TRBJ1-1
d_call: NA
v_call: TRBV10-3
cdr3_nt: TGTGCCATCAGTGAGCCTACGAACACTGAAGCTTTCTTT
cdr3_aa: CAISEPTNTEAFF

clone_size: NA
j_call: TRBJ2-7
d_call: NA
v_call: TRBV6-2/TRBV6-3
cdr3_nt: TGTGCCAGCCAGGTTGGTTACGAGCAGTACTTC
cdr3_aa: CASQVGYEQYF

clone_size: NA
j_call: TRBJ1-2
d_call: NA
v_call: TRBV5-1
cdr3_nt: TGCGCCAGCAGCCCTCTCATTACAGGGAGCGATGGCTACACCTTC
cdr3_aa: CASSPLITGSDGYTF

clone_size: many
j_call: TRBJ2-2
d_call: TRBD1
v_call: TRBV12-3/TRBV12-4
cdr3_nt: TGTGCCAGCAGTCCGGGACAGGGTTACACCGGGGAGCTGTTTTTT
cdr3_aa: CASSPGQGYTGELFF

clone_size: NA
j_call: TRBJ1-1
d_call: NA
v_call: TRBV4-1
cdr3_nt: TGCGCCAGCAGCCAAGGCCCTATGGGGGGCAACACTGAAGCTTTCTTT
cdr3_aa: CASSQGPMGGNTEAFF

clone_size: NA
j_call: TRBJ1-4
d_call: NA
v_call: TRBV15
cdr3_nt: TGTGCCACCAGCAGAGAAGGGGGGTCAACTAATGAAAAACTGTTTTTT
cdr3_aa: CATSREGGSTNEKLFF

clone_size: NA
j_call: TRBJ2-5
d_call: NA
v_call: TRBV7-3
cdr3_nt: TGTGCCAGCAGCTTAAAGGGTTGGGCTGGGGAGACCCAGTACTTC
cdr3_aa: CASSLKGWAGETQYF

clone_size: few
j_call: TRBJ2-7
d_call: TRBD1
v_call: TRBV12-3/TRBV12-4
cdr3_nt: TGTGCCAGCAGACCCGGGACAGGGCCCAGCTCCTACGAGCAGTACTTC
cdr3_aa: CASRPGTGPSSYEQYF

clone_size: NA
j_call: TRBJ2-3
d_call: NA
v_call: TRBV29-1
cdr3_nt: TGCAGCTTGGTTCAGGACACAGATACGCAGTATTTT
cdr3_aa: CSLVQDTDTQYF

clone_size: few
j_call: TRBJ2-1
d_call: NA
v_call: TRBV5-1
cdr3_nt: TGCGCCAGCCGCGGCCAGGGTCCCTACAATGAGCAGTTCTTC
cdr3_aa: CASRGQGPYNEQFF

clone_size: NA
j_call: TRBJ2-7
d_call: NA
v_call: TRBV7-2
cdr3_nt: TGTGACAGCAGCTTTAGGCGGGGTCCCTACGAGCAGTACTTC
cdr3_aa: CDSSFRRGPYEQYF

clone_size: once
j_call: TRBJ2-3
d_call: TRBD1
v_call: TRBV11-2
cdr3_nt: TGTGCCAGCATCCGTGGGACAGGGGGTTCAACAGATACGCAGTATTTT
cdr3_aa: CASIRGTGGSTDTQYF

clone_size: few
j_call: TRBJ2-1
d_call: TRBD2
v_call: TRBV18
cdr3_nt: TGTGCCAGCTCCCCGACTAGCGGGACCTCTTTCTCCTACAATGAGCAGTTCTTC
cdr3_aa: CASSPTSGTSFSYNEQFF

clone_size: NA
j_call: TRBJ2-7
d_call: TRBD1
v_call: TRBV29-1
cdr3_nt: TGCAGCGTTGAAGCCGGGACAGGGGCCGAGCAGTACTTC
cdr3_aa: CSVEAGTGAEQYF

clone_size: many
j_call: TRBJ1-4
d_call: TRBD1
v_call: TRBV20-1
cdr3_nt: TGCAGTGCCCAACGACAGGGTTCAACTAATGAAAAACTGTTTTTT
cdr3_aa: CSAQRQGSTNEKLFF

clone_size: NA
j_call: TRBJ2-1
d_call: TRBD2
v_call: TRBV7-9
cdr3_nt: TGTGCCAGCAGCCAAGGGGGGACTAGCGGCGATGAGCAGTTCTTC
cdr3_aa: CASSQGGTSGDEQFF

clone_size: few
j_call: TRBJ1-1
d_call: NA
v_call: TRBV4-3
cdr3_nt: TGCGCCAGCAGCCAAGATTTCACAGCCATCATGAACACTGAAGCTTTCTTT
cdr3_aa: CASSQDFTAIMNTEAFF

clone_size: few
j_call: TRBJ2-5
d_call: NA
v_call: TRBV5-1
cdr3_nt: TGCGCCAGCAGCTTGGCCTCCGCAGGGTCAGAGACCCAGTACTTC
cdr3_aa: CASSLASAGSETQYF

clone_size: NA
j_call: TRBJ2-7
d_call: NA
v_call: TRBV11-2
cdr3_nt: TGTGCCAGCAGCTTAGGATGGGGCAACCCGGCGCAGTACTTC
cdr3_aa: CASSLGWGNPAQYF

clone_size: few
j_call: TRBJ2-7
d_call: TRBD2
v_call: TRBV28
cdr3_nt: TGTGCCAGCAGACAAACCAGGGACTACTACGAGCAGTACTTC
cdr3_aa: CASRQTRDYYEQYF

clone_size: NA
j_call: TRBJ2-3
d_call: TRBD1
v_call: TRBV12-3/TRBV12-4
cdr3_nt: TGTGCCAGCAGTTCGGGCAGGGGGCCAGATACGCAGTATTTT
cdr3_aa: CASSSGRGPDTQYF

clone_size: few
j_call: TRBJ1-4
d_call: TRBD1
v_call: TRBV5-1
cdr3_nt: TGCGCCAGCAGCACAGGGGCAGAAAAACTGTTTTTT
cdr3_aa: CASSTGAEKLFF

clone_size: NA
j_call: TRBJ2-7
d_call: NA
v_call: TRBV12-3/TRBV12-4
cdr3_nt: TGTGCCAGCAGTTTCGTACAGTCGTACGAGCAGTACTTC
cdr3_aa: CASSFVQSYEQYF

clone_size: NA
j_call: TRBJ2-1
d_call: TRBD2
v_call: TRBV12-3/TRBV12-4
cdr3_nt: TGTGCCAGCAGACCGACTAGCGGGCCTTACAATGAGCAGTTCTTC
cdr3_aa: CASRPTSGPYNEQFF

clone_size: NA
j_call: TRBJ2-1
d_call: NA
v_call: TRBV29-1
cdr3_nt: TGCAGCGTTGAAGCTAGCGTCAATGAGCAGTTCTTC
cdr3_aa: CSVEASVNEQFF

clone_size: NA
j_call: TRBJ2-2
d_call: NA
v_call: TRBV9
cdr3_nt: TGTGCCAGCAGCGTAGATGTCAGGGCTAACACCGGGGAGCTGTTTTTT
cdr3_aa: CASSVDVRANTGELFF

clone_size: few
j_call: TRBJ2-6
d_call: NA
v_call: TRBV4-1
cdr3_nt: TGCGCCAGCAGCCCTGAGGGGTACGGGGCCAACGTCCTGACTTTC
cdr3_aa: CASSPEGYGANVLTF

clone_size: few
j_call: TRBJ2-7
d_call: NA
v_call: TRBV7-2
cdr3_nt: TGTGCCAGCAGCTTGCATTTCTCCTACGAGCAGTACTTC
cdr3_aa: CASSLHFSYEQYF

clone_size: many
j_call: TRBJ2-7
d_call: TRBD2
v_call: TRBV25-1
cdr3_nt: TGTGCCAGCAGTGAGTCTACTAGCGGGAGGGCCTCCGAGCAGTACTTC
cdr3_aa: CASSESTSGRASEQYF

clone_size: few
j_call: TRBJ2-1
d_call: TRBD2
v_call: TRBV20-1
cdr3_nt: TGCAGTGCTAGAATGAGCGGGAGATTCGATGAGCAGTTCTTC
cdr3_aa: CSARMSGRFDEQFF

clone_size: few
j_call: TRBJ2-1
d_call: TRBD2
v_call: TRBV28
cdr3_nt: TGTGCCAGCAGCTCCGGGACTAGCGTTTTGGATGAGCAGTTCTTC
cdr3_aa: CASSSGTSVLDEQFF

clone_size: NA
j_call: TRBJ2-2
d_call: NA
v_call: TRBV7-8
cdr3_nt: TGTGCCAGCAGCGTCACCAACCGGGCCCTTAACACCGGGGAGCTGTTCTTT
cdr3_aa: CASSVTNRALNTGELFF